This entry lists 10 T cell receptor beta chains sequenced from one sample in a study of shared clonotypes between healthy human individuals. Produced via immunoSEQ multiplex PCR; TCRdb's table is partial and in-frame only. This sample yields 2 million to 2.5 million clones, of which 92% are seen a single time; 0.37% belongs to the top ten. The specimen sequenced was naive CD4+ T cells from PBMCs. Subset meaning: CD45RA+ positively selected. Source of these receptors: a man younger than 35 in good health. Some clones in this sample may be carry-over from other donors' samples.

The rearrangement uses TRBV2 and TRBJ2-7; 7 bases align to TRBD1. Germline V lookup: CDR1 SNHLY, CDR2 FYNNEI. V was pared by 2 bases and J by 2 bases, with 3 bases of the junction left unmatched. The CDR3 extends over 14 amino acids. CDR3 nucleotides: TGTGCCAGCAGTGAAAGGGGGCCACCCTACGAGCAGTACTTC. Translating it yields CASSERGPPYEQYF.

V is TRBV27 and J is TRBJ2-3; D may be TRBD2 (5 bases). V lost 5 bases and J lost 2, with 17 bases in between. The CDR3 is made up of 16 amino acids. The germline CDR1 and CDR2 sequences are MNHEY and SMNVEV (reference sequence). The CDR3 is CASSALWGVSTDTQYF. The DNA for the CDR3 is TGTGCCAGCAGTGCCCTGTGGGGAGTATCCACAGATACGCAGTATTTT.

The genes are TRBV7-9 and TRBJ2-3, with a possible D match to TRBD1 (5 bases). Germline loops: CDR1 SEHNR, CDR2 FQNEAQ (reference sequence). The germline V and J ends were trimmed by 4 bases and 1 base, with 6 bases remaining between them. The CDR3 has 13 amino acids. This CDR3 reads CASSSQGTDTQYF. The CDR3, as DNA: TGTGCCAGCAGCTCACAGGGCACAGATACGCAGTATTTT.

CDR3 loop: CASGTGGQETQYF. The CDR3 region has the DNA TGTGCCAGCGGGACAGGGGGCCAAGAGACCCAGTACTTC. This sequence joins TRBV6-1 and TRBJ2-5, with 11 bases that match TRBD1. The V gene's germline CDR1 is MNHNS and CDR2 SASEGT. This CDR3 has 13 amino acids. V was pared by 8 bases and J by 1 base, with 0 bases of the junction left unmatched.

The rearrangement links TRBV15 to TRBJ2-5; tentatively, D is TRBD2 (5 bases). The length of the CDR3 is 14 residues. CDR1 is LNHNV and CDR2 is YYDKDF in the germline V gene (reference sequence). Between the trimmed V and J ends, which lost 4 bases and 7 bases, there was a span of 16 bases. CDR3 DNA: TGTGCCACCAGCATCAGGCCCCTCGGAGGGACCCAGTACTTC. The encoded protein is CATSIRPLGGTQYF. Using reference TRBV15 and TRBJ2-5 for the parts outside the CDR3, the full variable domain is DAMVIQNPRYQVTQFGKPVTLSCSQTLNHNVMYWYQQKSSQAPKLLFHYYDKDFNNEADTPDNFQSRRPNTSFCFLDIRSPGLGDTAMYLCATSIRPLGGTQYFGPGTRLLVL.

The V call is TRBV6-5, the J call TRBJ2-1, with 8 positions matching TRBD2. Per the germline V gene, CDR1 is MNHEY and CDR2 is SVGAGI. This CDR3 is 12 amino acids long. J was trimmed by 15 bases and V by 6 bases; bases with no gene match: 10. The CDR3 is CASSSSGSRPFF. In nucleotides, the CDR3 is TGTGCCAGCAGCTCAAGCGGGAGTCGTCCGTTCTTC.

This chain links TRBV6-1 with TRBJ1-2, with 9 bases that match TRBD1. In germline, CDR1 is MNHNS, CDR2 SASEGT. V lost 4 bases to trimming and J lost 8 bases; unmatched junction nucleotides: 5. The CDR3 sequence is 13 residues long. DNA of the CDR3: TGTGCCAGCAGTGCAGGGACAGGGCGCGGCTACACCTTC. Its translation: CASSAGTGRGYTF.

The chain employs TRBV6-1 and TRBJ2-7; D may be TRBD1 (7 bases). The V and J ends lost 3 bases and 4 bases respectively, with 19 bases between them. The length of the CDR3 is 16 residues. CDR1 and CDR2 from the germline V gene are MNHNS and SASEGT. The CDR3 DNA reads TGTGCCAGCAGTGATTGGGGCAGGGGGACTTTTTACGAGCAGTACTTC. The encoded protein is CASSDWGRGTFYEQYF.

The chain couples TRBV5-1 to TRBJ2-7, with D possibly matching TRBD2 (7 bases). V lost 4 bases and J 1 base, leaving 15 bases between the germline ends. Germline assignment: CDR1 SGHRS and CDR2 YFSETQ. The CDR3 sequence is 15 residues long. CDR3 sequence: CASSPTGGTSYEQYF. Here the CDR3 DNA reads TGCGCCAGCAGCCCAACGGGGGGCACGTCCTACGAGCAGTACTTC.

V is TRBV11-3 and J is TRBJ2-7; 7 bases are shared with TRBD2. This CDR3 is 13 amino acids long. Germline V gene sequence: CDR1 SGHNT, CDR2 YENEEA. The junction had 8 bases not matched to a gene; V was cut back by 5 bases and J by 7 bases. DNA for the CDR3: TGTGCCAGCAGCCCGCCCGGCGGGGGTGAGCAGTACTTC. Its protein is CASSPPGGGEQYF.